This T cell receptor (beta chain) appears in the sequencing data of a study of cytomegalovirus exposure and HLA in healthy donors. While unrecorded immune exposures were likely, the donors were nominally healthy when sampled. Both 60 Vbeta primers and 13 Jbeta primers went into the PCR. The assay was immunoSEQ multiplex PCR, and TCRdb's table has in-frame clones only and misses some. The sample records fewer than 120,000 clones, about four fifths being singletons. A remark on this clone: Its antigen remains unknown.

In germline, CDR1 is MNHEY, CDR2 SVGAGI. The V segment lost 9 bases and the J segment 3 bases; nucleotides outside the gene matches: 10. The CDR3 length is 14 residues. Points from the study as a whole: TRBV6-2, TRBV6-3 and some other V segments were excluded as indistinguishable.

This chain joins TRBV6-5 and TRBJ2-5; 7 nucleotides match TRBD1. The sample comprised PBMCs. The source is an older woman in good health and CMV-seropositive. DNA of the CDR3: TGTGCCAGTAGGGACAGTATATTGAAAGAGACCCAGTACTTC. Translating it yields CASRDSILKETQYF.